The source of this T cell receptor (beta chain) is a study of brain T cells in children with intractable seizures. Study-level points and caveats: Pre- and post-surgery blood differed in depth, so pre-surgery absences may be undersampling.

Only cases whose brain tissue showed the highest T cell transcript signatures were sequenced. Pre-surgery treatment included at least one anti-epileptic drug. Method: immunoSEQ multiplex PCR; TCRdb's copy keeps in-frame clones and lacks some. This sample has 95,000 to 120,000 clones; 90% to 95% occur once, and the top ten carry 3.5% to 4%. Looked up from germline, CDR1 is SGHNT and CDR2 is YYREEE (reference sequence). The CDR3 has 13 amino acids. J lost 15 bases, V lost 5 bases, and 13 bases had no gene match. Details on this clone: The antigen is undetermined.

The sequenced sample was peripheral blood, obtained at surgery. The V gene is TRBV5-4, the J gene TRBJ2-1; TRBD2 aligns across 8 bases. The receptor's source is a boy under two years old with hemimegalencephaly and intractable seizures. The CDR3 DNA is TGTGCCAGCAGGTTCCACGAAGGGACTAGAGCGTTCTTC. This translates into CASRFHEGTRAFF.